The 19 T cell receptor beta chains given below trace back to one sample, sequenced in a study of T cell responses to AZD1222 COVID-19 vaccine. Some clones are missing from TCRdb's copy, which holds only in-frame ones; the method was immunoSEQ multiplex PCR. The sample records around 88,000 clones, 70% to 90% being singletons. This specimen consisted of peripheral blood, obtained on day 0 of AZD1222 vaccination. The receptors stem from an adult in good health.

This rearrangement joins TRBV5-1 to TRBJ2-3; 9 bases match TRBD1. Per germline, CDR1 SGHRS and CDR2 YFSETQ. With V trimmed by 4 bases and J by 7 bases, 10 bases remained unmatched. CDR3 size: 15 residues. This CDR3 reads CASSVRDREVNTQYF. DNA of the CDR3: TGCGCCAGCAGCGTCCGGGACAGGGAGGTTAATACGCAGTATTTT.

CDR3 DNA sequence: TGTGCCAGCAGCGTAGCCCCAATCCAGGGCTCTGGAAACACCATATATTTT. Translated, it gives CASSVAPIQGSGNTIYF. This chain uses TRBV9 with TRBJ1-3, with TRBD1 as a possible D gene (5 bases). CDR1 SGDLS and CDR2 YYNGEE come from the germline V gene. This CDR3 region has 17 residues. Trimming took off 0 bases at V and 0 bases at J, with 13 bases between the two ends. The full variable domain, rest sourced from reference TRBV9 and TRBJ1-3, is DSGVTQTPKHLITATGQRVTLRCSPRSGDLSVYWYQQSLDQGLQFLIQYYNGEERAKGNILERFSAQQFPDLHSELNLSSLELGDSALYFCASSVAPIQGSGNTIYFGEGSWLTVV.

CDR3 in DNA: TGTGCCAGTAGTATTCTAGGGCGACACTATGGCTACACCTTC. Translation gives CASSILGRHYGYTF. The chain combines TRBV19 with TRBJ1-2, with no clear D. V lost 3 bases, J lost 3 bases, and 11 bases lay in between. CDR1 and CDR2 (germline): LNHDA, SQIVND (reference sequence). This CDR3 has 14 residues.

This clone is a singleton in its sample. V is TRBV11-3 and J is TRBJ2-6; no firm D call. Between the trimmed V and J ends, which lost 5 bases and 2 bases, there was a span of 10 bases. The CDR3 is 15 amino acids. Per the germline V gene, CDR1 is SGHNT and CDR2 is YENEEA. CDR3: CASSPLGTGANVLTF. For the CDR3, the DNA is TGTGCCAGCAGCCCCCTGGGGACTGGGGCCAACGTCCTGACTTTC.

The chain uses TRBV11-3 and TRBJ1-1; weak D call: TRBD1 (5 bases). Trimming removed 5 bases at V and 0 bases at J, with 16 bases between. This CDR3 is built from 16 residues. The germline V gene has CDR1 SGHNT and CDR2 YENEEA. CDR3: CASSKGVNNLNTEAFF. CDR3 coding DNA: TGTGCCAGCAGCAAAGGGGTGAACAATCTGAACACTGAAGCTTTCTTT. The variable domain in full, with the rest retrieved from reference TRBV11-3 and TRBJ1-1, is EAGVVQSPRYKIIEKKQPVAFWCNPISGHNTLYWYLQNLGQGPELLIRYENEEAVDDSQLPKDRFSAERLKGVDSTLKIQPAELGDSAVYLCASSKGVNNLNTEAFFGQGTRLTVV.

The chain has TRBV4-2 and TRBJ1-4, with 9 nucleotides matching TRBD1. The CDR3 consists of 16 residues. The J segment lost 8 bases and the V segment lost 4 bases, leaving 11 bases of the junction unmatched. CDR1 is LGHNA, CDR2 YNFKEQ, per germline. This CDR3 is CASSPRDRAGREKLFF. CDR3 coding DNA: TGTGCCAGCAGCCCGCGGGACAGGGCCGGACGGGAAAAACTGTTTTTT.

In this sample, this clone turned up once. The CDR3 coding sequence is TGTGCCAGCATGAGGGACGCAGGGAATTCACCCCTCCACTTT. Translated: CASMRDAGNSPLHF. The V gene is TRBV6-5, the J gene TRBJ1-6; possible D gene TRBD1, 5 bases. Trimming took 7 bases from V and 7 from J, leaving 14 bases between them. Germline V gives CDR1 MNHEY, CDR2 SVGAGI. The CDR3 has 14 amino acids.

This clone was seen a few times. This chain links TRBV6-5 with TRBJ2-7; D gene uncertain. CDR3 size: 10 residues. Trimming removed 8 bases at V and 7 bases at J, with 9 bases between. Germline CDR1 MNHEY, CDR2 SVGAGI. DNA of the CDR3: TGTGCCAGCGGGGTGGGGGAGCAGTACTTC. Its protein is CASGVGEQYF.

The chain recombines TRBV3-1 (or the pseudogene TRBV3-2) with TRBJ1-1, with D unclear. This CDR3 spans 13 amino acids. V was trimmed by 2 bases and J by 2 bases, leaving 6 bases between them. Germline lookup yields CDR1 LGHDT and CDR2 YNNKEL (reference sequence). The CDR3: CASSQYRNTEAFF. The CDR3 nucleotides read TGTGCCAGCAGCCAATACAGAAACACTGAAGCTTTCTTT.

The chain is built from TRBV20-1 and TRBJ1-5, with D unresolved. V lost 5 bases, J lost 5 bases, and 7 bases lay in between. The germline V gene has CDR1 DFQATT and CDR2 SNEGSKA (reference sequence). The CDR3 contains 11 residues. In DNA form, the CDR3 reads TGCAGTGCTGTGGGAGATCAGCCCCAGCATTTT. Its protein is CSAVGDQPQHF.

This rearrangement joins TRBV19 to TRBJ2-1; 10 nucleotides agree with TRBD2. This CDR3 region has 17 residues. Losses at the gene ends were 3 bases for V and 4 bases for J; bases not matched to a gene: 9. Germline V gene data show CDR1 as LNHDA and CDR2 as SQIVND (reference sequence). For the CDR3, the DNA is TGTGCCAGTAGTATGGACTATCTAGCGGGAGCTTACAATGAGCAGTTCTTC. Protein: CASSMDYLAGAYNEQFF.

To note about this clone: An end of the junction differs from the germline gene, which may be a read error. The chain couples TRBV7-7 to TRBJ2-2; TRBD2 matches 9 bases. The V gene's germline CDR1 is SSHAT and CDR2 FNYEAQ (reference sequence). The CDR3 runs 17 residues. This CDR3 reads CASSLFAPSGTVGELFF. The CDR3 nucleotides read TGTGCTAGCAGCTTATTCGCGCCTAGCGGGACGGTCGGGGAGCTGTTTTTT.

This chain joins TRBV19 and TRBJ1-5; the D is unclear. Germline values: CDR1 LNHDA, CDR2 SQIVND (reference sequence). Trimming took 4 bases from V and 3 from J, leaving 7 bases between them. The CDR3 runs 13 residues. CDR3 coding DNA: TGTGCCAGTAGTAGCGGACTCAATCAGCCCCAGCATTTT. This gives the protein CASSSGLNQPQHF.

This clone was recorded a few times. This chain connects TRBV2 to TRBJ2-7; D gene unclear. Trimming removed 6 bases at V and 4 bases at J, with 7 bases between. Germline lookup yields CDR1 SNHLY and CDR2 FYNNEI. CDR3 length equals 11 residues. The CDR3 DNA reads as TGTGCCAGCAGAGAGGCATACGAGCAGTACTTC. Protein: CASREAYEQYF.

V and J are TRBV7-9 and TRBJ2-2, with a weak D call TRBD1 (6 bases). The V and J ends lost 4 bases and 3 bases respectively, with 12 bases between them. The length of the CDR3 is 15 residues. Germline-derived CDR1 and CDR2 are SEHNR and FQNEAQ (reference sequence). Here the CDR3 reads CASSSSGGYTGELFF. Written as DNA, the CDR3 is TGTGCCAGCAGCTCCTCTGGGGGCTACACCGGGGAGCTGTTTTTT.

V is TRBV5-8 and J is TRBJ2-1, with 10 bases identical to TRBD1. Per germline, CDR1 SGHTS and CDR2 YDEGEE. The V and J ends lost 6 bases and 4 bases, in that order; junction bases with no gene match: 4. The CDR3 extends over 14 amino acids. The DNA for the CDR3 is TGTGCCAGCAACCGGGACAGGGGTTACAATGAGCAGTTCTTC. The encoded protein is CASNRDRGYNEQFF.

V and J are TRBV11-2 and TRBJ1-3, with 8 bases aligning to TRBD1. The ends lost 7 bases at V and 3 bases at J; junction bases unmatched: 8. The length of the CDR3 is 15 residues. Germline V lookup: CDR1 SGHAT, CDR2 FQNNGV. CDR3 sequence: CASKQQGARGNTIYF. CDR3 nucleotides: TGTGCCAGCAAACAGCAGGGGGCACGTGGAAACACCATATATTTT.

The chain is built from TRBV6-5 and TRBJ1-4; D gene ambiguous. V was shortened by 6 bases and J by 4 bases, with 12 bases between the two germline ends. The CDR3 sequence is 14 residues long. CDR1 MNHEY and CDR2 SVGAGI come from the germline V gene. The CDR3 nucleotides read TGTGCCAGCAGGCTTGCCTCGATTAATGAAAAACTGTTTTTT. It is translated as CASRLASINEKLFF.

This sequence joins TRBV6-5 and TRBJ1-5; possibly TRBD1 for D (6 bases). Between the trimmed V and J ends, which lost 0 bases and 6 bases, there was a span of 9 bases. This CDR3 contains 14 residues. CDR1 is MNHEY, CDR2 SVGAGI, per germline. This chain's CDR3 is CASSYSPGAQPQHF. The CDR3 region has the DNA TGTGCCAGCAGTTACTCGCCAGGGGCTCAGCCCCAGCATTTT.